The 25 T cell receptor beta chains below were found in one sample sequenced in a study of cytomegalovirus exposure and HLA in healthy donors. Profiled with immunoSEQ multiplex PCR; TCRdb holds only in-frame clones, not every one. The profile shows approximately 150,000 clones, about 91% of them singletons. The sequenced sample consisted of PBMCs. The origin of the receptors is a man aged 18 to 29 in good health and CMV-seropositive.

The CDR3 DNA is TGCGCCAGCAGCTTGGCCCGGGGGACGTCAATCCTATACGAGCAGTACTTC. Encoded protein: CASSLARGTSILYEQYF. The rearrangement links TRBV5-1 to TRBJ2-7; maybe TRBD2 (6 bases). In germline, CDR1 is SGHRS, CDR2 YFSETQ. The V and J ends lost 0 bases and 4 bases respectively, with 20 bases between them. The CDR3 extends over 17 amino acids.

In its sample, this clone was seen once. The V gene is TRBV7-9, the J gene TRBJ2-5; a possible D gene is TRBD2 (5 bases). Trimming removed 3 bases at V and 2 bases at J, with 10 bases between. CDR1 and CDR2 (germline): SEHNR, FQNEAQ (reference sequence). There are 14 residues in the CDR3. This CDR3 is CASSFRAVQETQYF. The CDR3 DNA reads as TGTGCCAGCAGCTTTCGAGCGGTGCAAGAGACCCAGTACTTC.

The CDR3 sequence: CASRKDRGHETQYF. In DNA, the CDR3 is TGTGCCAGTAGAAAAGACAGGGGGCACGAGACCCAGTACTTC. The J gene is TRBJ2-5, the V gene TRBV19, with 10 bases matching TRBD1. After removal of 6 bases from V and 5 bases from J, the junction contained 6 bases not matched to a gene. The CDR3 spans 14 residues. Germline loops: CDR1 LNHDA, CDR2 SQIVND (reference sequence).

The rearrangement uses TRBV15 and TRBJ1-2; D call uncertain. The V gene's germline CDR1 is LNHNV and CDR2 YYDKDF (reference sequence). There are 14 residues in the CDR3. Trimming removed 5 bases from V and 7 bases from J, with 17 bases in between. DNA for the CDR3: TGTGCCACCAGCCTCAGTAGCACGATAGCTGGCTACACCTTC. Amino acid sequence: CATSLSSTIAGYTF.

The chain links TRBV6-1 to TRBJ2-7; the match to TRBD1 covers 8 bases. The CDR3 has 14 residues. Germline CDR1 reads MNHNS; CDR2 reads SASEGT. V lost 10 bases and J lost 1; bases outside the gene matches: 9. CDR3 in amino acids: CATTTTGGSYEQYF. CDR3 sequence (DNA): TGTGCCACAACGACAACAGGGGGGTCCTACGAGCAGTACTTC.

This chain joins TRBV5-4 and TRBJ1-1; D may be TRBD1 (5 bases). The V end was cut by 3 bases, the J end by 2 bases, with 8 bases between. The germline V gene has CDR1 SGHNT and CDR2 YYREEE (reference sequence). CDR3 length: 13 residues. The CDR3 protein is CASSYDSNTEAFF. The CDR3 coding sequence is TGTGCCAGCAGCTATGACAGTAACACTGAAGCTTTCTTT.

The chain has TRBV30 and TRBJ2-5, with 8 positions matching TRBD1. V was pared by 3 bases and J by 5 bases, with 11 bases of the junction left unmatched. Germline V CDR1 and CDR2: GTSNPN, SVGIG (reference sequence). This CDR3 contains 15 residues. CDR3 DNA: TGTGCCTGGAGAGAAAAGGACAGGGTTGGGGAGACCCAGTACTTC. Protein sequence: CAWREKDRVGETQYF.

The chain carries TRBV6-6 and TRBJ1-1; D gene uncertain. V gave up 6 bases and J gave up 6 bases, with 11 bases separating them. CDR3 size: 12 residues. Germline CDR1 reads MNHNY; CDR2 reads SVGAGI (reference sequence). The CDR3 protein is CASRLNGPEAFF. CDR3 nucleotides: TGTGCCAGCAGGCTCAATGGGCCTGAAGCTTTCTTT.

The chain couples TRBV5-6 to TRBJ1-1, with TRBD1 matching over 8 bases. Trimming cost V 6 bases and J 0 bases; bases outside gene matches: 16. From germline, CDR1 is SGHDT and CDR2 YYEEEE. The CDR3 runs to 18 residues. CDR3 DNA: TGTGCCAGCACCCTCCTGGGGGCAGGGGGCGGCCTGAACACTGAAGCTTTCTTT. This sequence encodes CASTLLGAGGGLNTEAFF. The variable domain in full, completed from reference TRBV5-6 and TRBJ1-1, reads DAGVTQSPTHLIKTRGQQVTLRCSPKSGHDTVSWYQQALGQGPQFIFQYYEEEERQRGNFPDRFSGHQFPNYSSELNVNALLLGDSALYLCASTLLGAGGGLNTEAFFGQGTRLTVV.

This chain uses TRBV15 with TRBJ1-1, with D unclear. This CDR3 region has 14 residues. Trimming shortened V by 5 bases and J by 1 base, and 11 bases separated the two germline ends. Germline V gene data show CDR1 as LNHNV and CDR2 as YYDKDF (reference sequence). DNA for the CDR3: TGTGCCACCAGCCGCCAGTTGGCGAACACTGAAGCTTTCTTT. Translation gives CATSRQLANTEAFF.

The chain is built from TRBV6-1 and TRBJ1-5; D is perhaps TRBD1 (5 bases). Trimming removed 4 bases from V and 2 bases from J, with 9 bases in between. The CDR3 consists of 14 residues. Per the germline V gene, CDR1 is MNHNS and CDR2 is SASEGT. As DNA, the CDR3 is TGTGCCAGCAGTGCAGGGAGGGGCAATCAGCCCCAGCATTTT. Protein: CASSAGRGNQPQHF.

The J gene is TRBJ2-7, the V gene TRBV5-4; D possibly corresponds to TRBD1 (6 bases). The CDR3 runs to 16 residues. Germline assignment: CDR1 SGHNT and CDR2 YYREEE (reference sequence). The V end was cut by 4 bases, the J end by 3 bases, with 20 bases between. As DNA, the CDR3 is TGTGCCAGCAGCCCAGTAAACAGGGTTGAAAACTACGAGCAGTACTTC. The encoded protein is CASSPVNRVENYEQYF.

V and J are TRBV18 and TRBJ2-7, with a possible D match to TRBD2 (6 bases). This CDR3 spans 13 amino acids. Trimming pared 4 bases from V and 11 bases from J, leaving 18 bases between. Germline loops: CDR1 KGHSH, CDR2 LQKENI. CDR3 sequence reads: CASSLTPGGEEYF. The DNA for the CDR3 is TGTGCCAGCTCACTAACGCCAGGAGGGGAGGAGTACTTC.

This clone was detected only a few times. V gene TRBV27 combines with J gene TRBJ1-6; 10 positions match TRBD1. V trimming: 4 bases; J trimming: 7 bases; junction bases outside the gene matches: 1. The CDR3 contains 14 residues. Germline V gives CDR1 MNHEY, CDR2 SMNVEV (reference sequence). The DNA for the CDR3 is TGTGCCAGCAGTTGGGACAGGGGCAATTCACCCCTCCACTTT. It encodes CASSWDRGNSPLHF.

This sequence joins TRBV13 and TRBJ2-7; 15 bases fit TRBD2. After removal of 5 bases from V and 9 bases from J, the junction contained 14 bases not matched to a gene. The germline CDR1 and CDR2 sequences are PRHDT and FYEKMQ (reference sequence). CDR3 length equals 17 residues. The CDR3 sequence is CASSTGLAGGPKRRQYF. The CDR3 DNA is TGTGCCAGCAGCACCGGACTAGCGGGAGGGCCAAAGAGGCGGCAGTACTTC.

The V and J genes are TRBV11-2 and TRBJ2-7, with 8 positions matching TRBD1. The trim removed 5 bases at V and 0 bases at J, leaving 0 bases unmatched. The germline gives CDR1 SGHAT, CDR2 FQNNGV. The CDR3 has 13 amino acids. CDR3 DNA sequence: TGTGCCAGCAGCACAGGGGGCTCCTACGAGCAGTACTTC. Translation gives CASSTGGSYEQYF. The variable domain in full, with the rest retrieved from reference TRBV11-2 and TRBJ2-7, is EAGVAQSPRYKIIEKRQSVAFWCNPISGHATLYWYQQILGQGPKLLIQFQNNGVVDDSQLPKDRFSAERLKGVDSTLKIQPAKLEDSAVYLCASSTGGSYEQYFGPGTRLTVT.

V usage is TRBV27 and J usage is TRBJ2-1; D might be TRBD1 (5 bases). Germline CDR1 reads MNHEY; CDR2 reads SMNVEV (reference sequence). V was shortened by 3 bases and J by 3 bases, with 12 bases between the two germline ends. CDR3 length equals 15 residues. CDR3 sequence: CASSLGQELYNEQFF. CDR3 coding DNA: TGTGCCAGCAGTTTGGGGCAGGAACTCTACAATGAGCAGTTCTTC.

V and J are TRBV19 and TRBJ1-5; 8 positions match TRBD1. There are 17 residues in the CDR3. Looked up from germline, CDR1 is LNHDA and CDR2 is SQIVND (reference sequence). V was clipped by 5 bases and J by 2 bases; unmatched bases: 11. CDR3 coding DNA: TGTGCCAGTAGTCCGGGGACAGGCACTTTGGGCAATCAGCCCCAGCATTTT. It encodes CASSPGTGTLGNQPQHF. Filled out from reference TRBV19 and TRBJ1-5, the complete variable domain reads DGGITQSPKYLFRKEGQNVTLSCEQNLNHDAMYWYRQDPGQGLRLIYYSQIVNDFQKGDIAEGYSVSREKKESFPLTVTSAQKNPTAFYLCASSPGTGTLGNQPQHFGDGTRLSIL.

The chain recombines TRBV13 with TRBJ2-1; tentative D call: TRBD2 (6 bases). This CDR3 spans 14 amino acids. In germline, CDR1 is PRHDT, CDR2 FYEKMQ (reference sequence). V was cut by 0 bases and J by 7 bases, with 10 bases left in between. The CDR3 bases are TGTGCCAGCAGCTTAGGCCCGGAGGGGAATGAGCAGTTCTTC. It codes for CASSLGPEGNEQFF.

The chain joins TRBV7-9 to TRBJ2-3; 9 bases align to TRBD1. The CDR3 length is 15 residues. Germline V CDR1 and CDR2: SEHNR, FQNEAQ (reference sequence). V was pared by 6 bases and J by 0 bases, with 4 bases of the junction left unmatched. The CDR3 nucleotides read TGTGCCAGCAGGATACAGGGGGCCAGCACAGATACGCAGTATTTT. Translation gives CASRIQGASTDTQYF. Combining the CDR3 with reference TRBV7-9 and TRBJ2-3 gives the whole variable domain DTGVSQNPRHKITKRGQNVTFRCDPISEHNRLYWYRQTLGQGPEFLTYFQNEAQLEKSRLLSDRFSAERPKGSFSTLEIQRTEQGDSAMYLCASRIQGASTDTQYFGPGTRLTVL.

The chain has TRBV15 and TRBJ2-3; 10 positions agree with TRBD2. This CDR3 is built from 16 residues. Germline lookup yields CDR1 LNHNV and CDR2 YYDKDF (reference sequence). J gave up 1 base and V 1 base, and 2 bases lay outside the gene matches. The CDR3 nucleotides are TGTGCCACCAGCAGAGCGAGCGGGGGGGGCACAGATACGCAGTATTTT. This codes for CATSRASGGGTDTQYF.

This clone was seen once. V and J are TRBV28 and TRBJ2-7, with 8 bases identical to TRBD2. The CDR3 contains 15 residues. In germline, CDR1 is MDHEN, CDR2 SYDVKM. The J segment lost 4 bases and the V segment lost 5 bases, leaving 10 bases of the junction unmatched. CDR3 DNA: TGTGCCAGCAGTCTCGAGCGGGGGATCTCTTACGAGCAGTACTTC. This translates into CASSLERGISYEQYF.

The V gene is TRBV7-2, the J gene TRBJ2-7; the match to TRBD2 covers 9 bases. The V segment lost 8 bases and the J segment 0 bases; nucleotides outside the gene matches: 11. Germline V gives CDR1 SGHTA, CDR2 FQGNSA. This CDR3 spans 16 amino acids. The CDR3 bases are TGTGCCAGCCGGACGCATAGCGGGGGCAGCTCCTACGAGCAGTACTTC. This gives the protein CASRTHSGGSSYEQYF.

The rearrangement uses TRBV27 and TRBJ2-1; D possibly corresponds to TRBD2 (6 bases). Trimming shortened V by 5 bases and J by 8 bases, and 16 bases separated the two germline ends. Germline CDR1 is MNHEY and CDR2 is SMNVEV (reference sequence). This CDR3 comprises 14 residues. The CDR3 bases are TGTGCCAGCAGTCTCTGGCGGGGAAGGGATGAGCAGTTCTTC. It codes for CASSLWRGRDEQFF.

This clone was picked up one time. In nucleotides, the CDR3 is TGTGCCAGCAGTTTATTGCGGGCATCCGGGGAGCTGTTTTTT. Amino acid sequence: CASSLLRASGELFF. This chain uses TRBV28 with TRBJ2-2, with a tentative D call TRBD2 (5 bases). CDR1 is MDHEN, CDR2 SYDVKM, per germline. The CDR3 sequence is 14 residues long. V was shortened by 1 base and J by 6 bases, with 9 bases between the two germline ends.